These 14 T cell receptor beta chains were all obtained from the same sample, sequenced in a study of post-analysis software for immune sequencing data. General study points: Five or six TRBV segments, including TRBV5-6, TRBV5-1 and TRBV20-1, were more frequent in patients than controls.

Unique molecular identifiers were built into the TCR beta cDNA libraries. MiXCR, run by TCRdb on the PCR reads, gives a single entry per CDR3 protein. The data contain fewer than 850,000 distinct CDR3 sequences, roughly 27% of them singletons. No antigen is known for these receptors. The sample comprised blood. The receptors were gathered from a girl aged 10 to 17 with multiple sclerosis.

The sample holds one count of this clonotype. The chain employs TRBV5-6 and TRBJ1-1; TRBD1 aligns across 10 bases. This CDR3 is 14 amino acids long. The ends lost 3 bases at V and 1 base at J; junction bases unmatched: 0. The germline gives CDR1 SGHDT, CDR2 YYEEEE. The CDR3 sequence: CASSWTGGNTEAFF. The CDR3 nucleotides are TGTGCCAGCAGCTGGACAGGGGGGAACACTGAAGCTTTCTTT.

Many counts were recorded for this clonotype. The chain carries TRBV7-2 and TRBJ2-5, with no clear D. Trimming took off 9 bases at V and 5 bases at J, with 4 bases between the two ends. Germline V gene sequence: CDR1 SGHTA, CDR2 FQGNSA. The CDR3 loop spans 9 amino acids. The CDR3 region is CASGETQYF. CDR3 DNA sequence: TGTGCCAGTGGGGAGACCCAGTACTTC.

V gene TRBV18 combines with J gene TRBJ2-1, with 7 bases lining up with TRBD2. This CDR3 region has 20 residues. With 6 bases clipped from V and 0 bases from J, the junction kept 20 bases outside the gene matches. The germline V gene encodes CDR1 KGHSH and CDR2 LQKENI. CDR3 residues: CASSPGVGIGGVNSYNEQFF. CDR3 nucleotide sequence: TGTGCCAGCTCCCCTGGCGTGGGGATTGGGGGGGTGAACTCCTACAATGAGCAGTTCTTC.

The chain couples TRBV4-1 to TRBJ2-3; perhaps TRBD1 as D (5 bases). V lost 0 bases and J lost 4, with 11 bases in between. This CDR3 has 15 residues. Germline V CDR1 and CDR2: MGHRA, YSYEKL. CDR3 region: CASSQEFRAADTQYF. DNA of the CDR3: TGCGCCAGCAGCCAAGAGTTCAGGGCAGCAGATACGCAGTATTTT.

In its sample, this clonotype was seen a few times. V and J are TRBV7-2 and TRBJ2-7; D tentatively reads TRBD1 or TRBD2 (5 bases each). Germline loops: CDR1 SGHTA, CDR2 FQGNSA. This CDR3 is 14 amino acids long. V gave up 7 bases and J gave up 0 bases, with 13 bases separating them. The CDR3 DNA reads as TGTGCCAGCACCCGGGGCGGGTCCTCCTACGAGCAGTACTTC. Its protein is CASTRGGSSYEQYF.

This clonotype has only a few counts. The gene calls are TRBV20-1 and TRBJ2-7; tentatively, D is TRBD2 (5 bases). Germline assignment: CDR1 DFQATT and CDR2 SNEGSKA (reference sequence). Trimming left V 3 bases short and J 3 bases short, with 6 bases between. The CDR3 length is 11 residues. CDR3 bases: TGCAGTGCTAGCGGACTCTACGAGCAGTACTTC. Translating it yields CSASGLYEQYF.

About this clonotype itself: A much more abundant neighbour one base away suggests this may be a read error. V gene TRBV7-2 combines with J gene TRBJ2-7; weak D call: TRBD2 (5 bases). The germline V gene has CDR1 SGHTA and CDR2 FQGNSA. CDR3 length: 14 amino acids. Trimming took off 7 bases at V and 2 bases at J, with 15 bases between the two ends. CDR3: CASNHPRAPYEQYF. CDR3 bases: TGTGCCAGCAACCACCCGCGGGCTCCCTACGAGCAGTACTTC.

The CDR3 DNA is TGTGCCAGCAGCCGTAAGGGGACCTCCTACGAGCAGTACTTC. Translation: CASSRKGTSYEQYF. The chain joins TRBV7-2 to TRBJ2-7; D may match TRBD1 or TRBD2 (5 bases each). The CDR3 is 14 residues long. V lost 5 bases to trimming and J lost 0 bases, with 11 bases between them. Germline V gene data show CDR1 as SGHTA and CDR2 as FQGNSA.

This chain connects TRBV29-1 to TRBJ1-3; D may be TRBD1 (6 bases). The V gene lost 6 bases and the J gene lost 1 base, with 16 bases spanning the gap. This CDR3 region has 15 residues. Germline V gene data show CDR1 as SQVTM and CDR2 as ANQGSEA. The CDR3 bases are TGCAGCGTGCGGGGGCGAAGTCGTTCTGGAAACACCATATATTTT. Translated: CSVRGRSRSGNTIYF.

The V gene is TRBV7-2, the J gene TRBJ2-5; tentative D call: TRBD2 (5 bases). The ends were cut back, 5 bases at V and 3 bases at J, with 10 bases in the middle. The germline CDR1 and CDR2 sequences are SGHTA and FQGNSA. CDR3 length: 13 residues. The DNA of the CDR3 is TGTGCCAGCAGCCGGGGATGGAAAGAGACCCAGTACTTC. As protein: CASSRGWKETQYF.

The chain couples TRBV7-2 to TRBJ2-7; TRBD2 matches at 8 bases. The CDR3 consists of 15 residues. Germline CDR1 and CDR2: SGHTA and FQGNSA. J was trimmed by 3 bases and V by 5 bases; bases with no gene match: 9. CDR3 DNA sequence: TGTGCCAGCAGCGCGCAAGAGGGACTAGACTACGAGCAGTACTTC. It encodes CASSAQEGLDYEQYF.

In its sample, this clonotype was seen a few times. Here the CDR3 reads CATSDSGGGEQYF. CDR3 coding DNA: TGTGCCACCAGTGATTCAGGGGGCGGCGAGCAGTACTTC. The chain uses TRBV24-1 and TRBJ2-7, with 8 bases that match TRBD1. The CDR3 loop spans 13 amino acids. Trimming took 2 bases from V and 6 from J; bases not matched to a gene: 2. Germline CDR1 reads KGHDR; CDR2 reads SFDVKD.

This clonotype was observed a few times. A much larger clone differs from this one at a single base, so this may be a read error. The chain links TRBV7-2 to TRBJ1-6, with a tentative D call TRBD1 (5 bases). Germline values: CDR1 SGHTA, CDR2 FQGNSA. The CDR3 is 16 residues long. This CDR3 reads CASSPRSGGTNSPPHF. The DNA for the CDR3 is TGTGCCAGCAGCCCGAGGAGTGGGGGGACTAATTCACCCCCCCACTTT.

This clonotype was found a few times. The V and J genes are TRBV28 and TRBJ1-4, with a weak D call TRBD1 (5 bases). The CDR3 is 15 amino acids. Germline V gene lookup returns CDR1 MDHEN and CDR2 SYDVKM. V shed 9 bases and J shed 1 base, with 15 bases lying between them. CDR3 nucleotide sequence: TGTGCCAGTCGTCGGGGCGCGGGAACTAATGAAAAACTGTTTTTT. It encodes CASRRGAGTNEKLFF.